A single sample gave rise to the 8 T cell receptor beta chains below, sequenced in a study of T-cell memory formation after mild COVID-19. MiXCR was run by TCRdb on the 5' RACE reads, yielding one entry per CDR3 protein. The table lists fewer than 650,000 distinct CDR3 sequences, roughly 20% of them singletons, with around 9.2% in the top ten. The sequencing input was PBMCs or a T cell subset sorted from them (not recorded which). Every receptor here comes from an adult woman who had mild COVID-19 (a few samples of this study predate the infection). Cell type and time point are not known.

The chain is built from TRBV2 and TRBJ2-7, with TRBD2 identical over 12 bases. CDR1 SNHLY and CDR2 FYNNEI come from the germline V gene. The CDR3 is 16 amino acids. V gave up 3 bases and J gave up 5 bases; unmatched junction bases: 8. The CDR3 bases are TGTGCCAGCAGTGAGCTAGCGGGAGGGCCGGGCGACGAGCAGTACTTC. Protein product: CASSELAGGPGDEQYF.

This sequence joins TRBV5-4 and TRBJ2-1; perhaps D is TRBD1 or TRBD2 (6 bases each). CDR3 size: 18 residues. The V gene's germline CDR1 is SGHNT and CDR2 YYREEE (reference sequence). Trimming took 0 bases from V and 1 from J, leaving 17 bases between them. CDR3 bases: TGTGCCAGCAGCTTGGGGGGGGCAGTCATTATATCCTACAATGAGCAGTTCTTC. It codes for CASSLGGAVIISYNEQFF.

The chain couples TRBV7-8 to TRBJ2-5, with D tentatively TRBD1 or TRBD2 (5 bases each). The length of the CDR3 is 14 residues. CDR1 and CDR2 from the germline V gene are SGHVS and FQNEAQ. The V gene lost 1 base and the J gene lost 7 bases, with 13 bases spanning the gap. The CDR3 here is CASSLDSAGRTQYF. The CDR3 DNA sequence: TGTGCCAGCAGCTTAGATTCGGCAGGGAGGACCCAGTACTTC.

The chain uses TRBV28 and TRBJ2-7; TRBD1 aligns across 7 bases. The ends lost 10 bases at V and 2 bases at J; junction bases unmatched: 11. This CDR3 is 14 amino acids long. Germline V gene data show CDR1 as MDHEN and CDR2 as SYDVKM. CDR3 sequence: CAIRSTGPPYEQYF. CDR3 bases: TGTGCCATACGCTCGACAGGGCCCCCCTACGAGCAGTACTTC.

The V gene is TRBV12-3 or TRBV12-4, the J gene TRBJ2-7; D unclear. This CDR3 spans 17 amino acids. The V end lost 6 bases, the J end lost 0 bases, and 21 bases lay between the germline ends. The CDR3 region has the DNA TGTGCCAGCAGCCGAGGACCGTCGATGCCCCTCTCCTACGAGCAGTACTTC. Translated: CASSRGPSMPLSYEQYF.

CDR3 DNA sequence: TGTGCCAGCAGTTTTTCTGGGGGCGGGGGTCAGCCCCAGCATTTT. Its translation is CASSFSGGGGQPQHF. The gene calls are TRBV12-3 or TRBV12-4 and TRBJ1-5; D is possibly TRBD1 (6 bases). V was shortened by 3 bases and J by 6 bases, with 15 bases between the two germline ends. This CDR3 has 15 residues.

DNA for the CDR3: TGTGCCTGGAGACCTCTAGCGGGGGGTTACAATGAGCAGTTCTTC. Protein sequence: CAWRPLAGGYNEQFF. This chain links TRBV30 with TRBJ2-1, with 11 bases identical to TRBD2. With V trimmed by 3 bases and J by 4 bases, 5 bases remained unmatched. CDR3 length equals 15 residues. Germline V gene lookup returns CDR1 GTSNPN and CDR2 SVGIG (reference sequence).

A few counts support this clonotype. The chain is built from TRBV15 and TRBJ2-7; 8 bases are a match to TRBD1. This CDR3 has 16 amino acids. Germline trimming cut 1 base from V and 2 bases from J; bases unmatched to any gene: 7. CDR1 is LNHNV, CDR2 YYDKDF, per germline (reference sequence). CDR3 nucleotide sequence: TGTGCCACCAGCAGAGGGACCGGGACAGGCACCTACGAGCAGTACTTC. It yields the protein CATSRGTGTGTYEQYF.